These 14 T cell receptor beta chains originate from one sample sequenced in a study of T cell repertoires in cytomegalovirus infection. TCRdb used MiXCR to reprocess the reads, holding one entry per CDR3 protein. The table has roughly 500,000 distinct CDR3 sequences, roughly a third seen once. Their antigens are not known. Sample: cultured PBMCs, taken from culture after CMV antigen stimulation. Source of these receptors: a human donor in good health (CMV status not recorded). Some clones in this sample may be carry-over from other donors' samples.

The chain uses TRBV11-2 and TRBJ2-1; D gene ambiguous. Germline CDR1 is SGHAT and CDR2 is FQNNGV. Between the trimmed V and J ends, which lost 0 bases and 5 bases, there was a span of 11 bases. This CDR3 has 15 residues. This CDR3 is CASSLDPPGNNEQFF. In DNA form, the CDR3 reads TGTGCCAGCAGCTTAGATCCCCCAGGAAACAATGAGCAGTTCTTC.

This clonotype was counted only a few times. The chain combines TRBV6-5 with TRBJ2-7, with 13 nucleotides matching TRBD2. V shed 2 bases and J 3 bases; nucleotides not matched to a gene: 7. This CDR3 region has 17 residues. Germline V gives CDR1 MNHEY, CDR2 SVGAGI. The DNA of the CDR3 is TGTGCCAGCAGTTACGGCCCTTGGACTAGCGGGAGCTACGAGCAGTACTTC. Protein product: CASSYGPWTSGSYEQYF.

The chain is built from TRBV4-1 and TRBJ1-5, with D tentatively TRBD1 (5 bases). This CDR3 is 16 amino acids long. The V and J ends lost 1 base and 7 bases respectively, with 17 bases between them. Germline lookup yields CDR1 MGHRA and CDR2 YSYEKL. The CDR3 DNA is TGCGCCAGCAGCCAAGTGGGGCAGGAGTCACGCCAGCCCCAGCATTTT. Encoded protein: CASSQVGQESRQPQHF.

The chain employs TRBV7-2 and TRBJ2-1; 9 nucleotides agree with TRBD1. Germline CDR1 reads SGHTA; CDR2 reads FQGNSA. Trimming cost V 6 bases and J 2 bases; bases outside gene matches: 5. This CDR3 contains 15 residues. CDR3 residues: CASRGDRAPYNEQFF. Written as DNA, the CDR3 is TGTGCCAGCAGAGGGGACAGGGCGCCCTACAATGAGCAGTTCTTC.

A few counts support this clonotype. The chain combines TRBV12-3 or TRBV12-4 with TRBJ1-4; TRBD1 agrees at 7 bases. The CDR3 has 17 residues. The ends lost 3 bases at V and 1 base at J; junction bases unmatched: 8. This CDR3 reads CASSLSRGELTNEKLFF. The CDR3 DNA is TGTGCCAGCAGTTTGTCCAGGGGGGAGTTAACTAATGAAAAACTGTTTTTT.

The V call is TRBV2, the J call TRBJ2-3, with TRBD1 matching over 8 bases. Germline loops: CDR1 SNHLY, CDR2 FYNNEI. V gave up 6 bases and J gave up 1 base; unmatched junction bases: 6. This CDR3 has 15 residues. CDR3 residues: CASRQQGVRTDTQYF. For the CDR3, the DNA is TGTGCCAGCAGACAACAGGGGGTTCGCACAGATACGCAGTATTTT. The full variable domain, in which reference TRBV2 and TRBJ2-3 provide the parts outside the CDR3, is EPEVTQTPSHQVTQMGQEVILRCVPISNHLYFYWYRQILGQKVEFLVSFYNNEISEKSEIFDDQFSVERPDGSNFTLKIRSTKLEDSAMYFCASRQQGVRTDTQYFGPGTRLTVL.

The sample holds a few counts of this clonotype. The rearrangement uses TRBV7-2 and TRBJ2-7; no firm D call. The CDR3 extends over 17 amino acids. Trimming stripped 1 base from V and 5 bases from J, with 21 bases between. Germline values: CDR1 SGHTA, CDR2 FQGNSA. For the CDR3, the DNA is TGTGCCAGCAGCTTAGTGGTTCTGTCAGGTCAAAGAAACGAGCAGTACTTC. Protein product: CASSLVVLSGQRNEQYF.

In this sample, this clonotype turned up a few times. The chain uses TRBV11-2 and TRBJ1-1, with a possible D match to TRBD1 (5 bases). The CDR3 covers 13 residues. V lost 6 bases to trimming and J lost 1 base, with 9 bases between them. Germline-derived CDR1 and CDR2 are SGHAT and FQNNGV. In nucleotides, the CDR3 is TGTGCCAGCAGAAAAACAGGGAACACTGAAGCTTTCTTT. Translating gives CASRKTGNTEAFF.

This clonotype was recorded a few times. The rearrangement links TRBV7-9 to TRBJ1-1; perhaps TRBD1 as D (6 bases). The V gene lost 3 bases and the J gene lost 1 base, with 12 bases spanning the gap. Germline values: CDR1 SEHNR, CDR2 FQNEAQ (reference sequence). This CDR3 has 15 residues. In DNA form, the CDR3 reads TGTGCCAGCAGCTTTTTACAGGGATGGAACACTGAAGCTTTCTTT. Its translation: CASSFLQGWNTEAFF.

The CDR3 sequence: CASSLVPGGAKNIQYF. The CDR3 nucleotides read TGTGCCAGCAGCTTAGTTCCAGGAGGGGCCAAAAACATTCAGTACTTC. The chain links TRBV7-2 to TRBJ2-4; weak D call: TRBD2 (6 bases). V was shortened by 1 base and J by 1 base, with 11 bases between the two germline ends. Germline values: CDR1 SGHTA, CDR2 FQGNSA. The CDR3 is 16 amino acids.

This sequence joins TRBV24-1 and TRBJ2-2, with D unresolved. The CDR3 totals 15 residues. Germline V gene data show CDR1 as KGHDR and CDR2 as SFDVKD. V was cut by 3 bases and J by 0 bases, with 7 bases left in between. CDR3 sequence reads: CATSDNRANTGELFF. Here the CDR3 DNA reads TGTGCCACCAGTGATAATAGGGCGAACACCGGGGAGCTGTTTTTT.

V is TRBV20-1 and J is TRBJ2-4; no clear D. V was clipped by 5 bases and J by 0 bases, with 14 bases between them. The CDR3 extends over 15 amino acids. The germline V gene encodes CDR1 DFQATT and CDR2 SNEGSKA (reference sequence). The CDR3, as DNA: TGCAGTGCTCGTCAATTCGTTGGAGCCAAAAACATTCAGTACTTC. The encoded protein is CSARQFVGAKNIQYF.

V and J are TRBV12-3 or TRBV12-4 and TRBJ2-1, with TRBD2 identical over 12 bases. This CDR3 is 15 amino acids long. Trimming removed 8 bases from V and 8 bases from J; junction bases left unmatched: 10. For the CDR3, the DNA is TGTGCCAGCGAGGAGGAGACTAGCGGGAGACATGAGCAGTTCTTC. Encoded protein: CASEEETSGRHEQFF.

This clonotype came up a few times. A much larger clone sits a single nucleotide away, making a read error possible. The J gene is TRBJ2-1, the V gene TRBV7-2; TRBD2 agrees at 9 bases. The V gene's germline CDR1 is SGHTA and CDR2 FQGNSA. The CDR3 extends over 16 amino acids. CDR3 in DNA: TGTGTCAGCTGGCCTAGCGGGAAGGGGTCCTACAATGAGCAGTTCTTC. As protein: CVSWPSGKGSYNEQFF.